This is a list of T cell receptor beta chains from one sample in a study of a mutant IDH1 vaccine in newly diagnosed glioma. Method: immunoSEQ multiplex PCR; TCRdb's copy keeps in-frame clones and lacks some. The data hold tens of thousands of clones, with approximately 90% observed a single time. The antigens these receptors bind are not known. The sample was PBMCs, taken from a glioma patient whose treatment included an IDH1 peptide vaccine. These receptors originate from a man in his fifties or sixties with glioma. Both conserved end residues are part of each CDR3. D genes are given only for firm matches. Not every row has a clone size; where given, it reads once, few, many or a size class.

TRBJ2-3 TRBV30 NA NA CAWSGAEDTQYF TGTGCCTGGTCAGGGGCGGAAGATACGCAGTATTTT
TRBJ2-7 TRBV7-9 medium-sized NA CASSLAPYEQYF TGTGCCAGCAGCTTAGCCCCCTACGAGCAGTACTTC
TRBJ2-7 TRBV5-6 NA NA CASSLVTGSYEQYF TGTGCCAGCAGCTTGGTTACGGGTTCCTACGAGCAGTACTTC
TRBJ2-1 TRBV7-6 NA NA CASSSTGSYNEQFF TGTGCCAGCAGCTCGACGGGAAGCTACAATGAGCAGTTCTTC
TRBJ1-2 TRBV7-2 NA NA CASSLVWGSQSYGYTF TGTGCCAGCAGCTTAGTGTGGGGCAGTCAAAGTTATGGCTACACCTTC
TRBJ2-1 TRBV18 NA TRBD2 CASSPQRDSYNEQFF TGTGCCAGCTCACCCCAGCGGGACTCCTACAATGAGCAGTTCTTC
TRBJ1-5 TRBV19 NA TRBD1 CASSLSDRVKQPQHF TGTGCCAGTAGTCTATCCGACAGGGTAAAGCAGCCCCAGCATTTT
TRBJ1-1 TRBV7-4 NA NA CASSLSRDGSEAFF TGTGCCAGCAGCTTAAGCAGGGATGGTTCTGAAGCTTTCTTT
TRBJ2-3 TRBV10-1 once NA CASSSGGVSTDTQYF TGCGCCAGCAGTTCTGGGGGCGTTAGCACAGATACGCAGTATTTT
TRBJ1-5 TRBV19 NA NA CASSIGSGRSNQPQHF TGTGCCAGTAGTATCGGATCAGGGAGAAGCAATCAGCCCCAGCATTTT
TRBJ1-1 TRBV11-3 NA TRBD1 CASSSDRENTEAFF TGTGCCAGCAGCTCGGACAGGGAGAACACTGAAGCTTTCTTT
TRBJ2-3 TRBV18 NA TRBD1 CASAQGASTDTQYF TGTGCCAGTGCCCAGGGGGCGAGCACAGATACGCAGTATTTT
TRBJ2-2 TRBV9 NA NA CASSVDPNTGELFF TGTGCCAGCAGCGTAGATCCGAACACCGGGGAGCTGTTTTTT
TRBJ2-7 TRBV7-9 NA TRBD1 CASSPPGQRDYEQYF TGTGCCAGCAGTCCGCCGGGACAGAGAGACTACGAGCAGTACTTC
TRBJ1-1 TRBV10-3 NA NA CAISDRGGTEAFF TGTGCCATCAGTGATCGGGGGGGCACTGAAGCTTTCTTT
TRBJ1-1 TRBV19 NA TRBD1 CASTDRVNTEAFF TGTGCCAGTACCGACAGGGTGAACACTGAAGCTTTCTTT
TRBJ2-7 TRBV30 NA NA CAWRGGLSGTYEQYF TGTGCCTGGAGAGGGGGACTAAGCGGGACCTACGAGCAGTACTTC
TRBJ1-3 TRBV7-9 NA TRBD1 CASSLGQGGNTIYF TGTGCCAGCAGCTTAGGACAGGGTGGAAACACCATATATTTT
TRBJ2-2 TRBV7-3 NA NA CASSLTPRPNTGELFF TGTGCCAGCAGCTTAACGCCCAGACCCAACACCGGGGAGCTGTTTTTT
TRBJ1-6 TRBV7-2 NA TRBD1 CASRLQGAVSYNSPLHF TGTGCCAGCAGGCTTCAGGGGGCGGTATCCTATAATTCACCCCTCCACTTT
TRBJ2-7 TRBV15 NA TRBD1 CATSSSRTGGGEQYF TGTGCCACCAGCAGTTCACGGACAGGGGGTGGGGAGCAGTACTTC
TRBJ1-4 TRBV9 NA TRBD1 CASSVVGSGGSEKLFF TGTGCCAGCAGCGTAGTAGGGTCAGGGGGCAGTGAAAAACTGTTTTTT
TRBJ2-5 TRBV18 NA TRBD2 CASSPEREGTQYF TGTGCCAGCTCACCGGAGCGGGAGGGGACCCAGTACTTC
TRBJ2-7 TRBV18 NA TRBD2 CASSRGSLGEQYF TGTGCCAGCTCACGCGGGAGCCTGGGCGAGCAGTACTTC
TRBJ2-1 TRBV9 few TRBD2 CASSVAGLAGVGSEQFF TGTGCCAGCAGCGTAGCGGGACTAGCGGGAGTGGGGAGTGAGCAGTTCTTC
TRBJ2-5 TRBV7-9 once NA CASSLAGVQETQYF TGTGCCAGCAGCTTAGCGGGGGTTCAAGAGACCCAGTACTTC
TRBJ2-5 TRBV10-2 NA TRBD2 CASKAGVIQETQYF TGCGCCAGTAAAGCGGGGGTTATCCAAGAGACCCAGTACTTC
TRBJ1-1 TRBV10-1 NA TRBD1 CASRPGQGRNTEAFF TGCGCCAGCAGGCCGGGACAGGGAAGGAACACTGAAGCTTTCTTT
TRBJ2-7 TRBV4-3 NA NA CASSQRDKIYEQYF TGCGCCAGCAGCCAACGGGACAAAATATACGAGCAGTACTTC
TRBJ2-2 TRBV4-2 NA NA CASSQRAQGTYANTGELFF TGTGCCAGCAGCCAACGCGCTCAGGGGACTTACGCGAACACCGGGGAGCTGTTTTTT
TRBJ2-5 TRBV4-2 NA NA CASSDPRETQYF TGTGCCAGCAGTGACCCTCGGGAGACCCAGTACTTC
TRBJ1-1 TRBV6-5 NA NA CASSYSANEKNTEAFF TGTGCCAGCAGTTATTCGGCCAATGAAAAGAACACTGAAGCTTTCTTT
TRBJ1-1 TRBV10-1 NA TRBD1 CASSSGGGEAFF TGCGCCAGCAGTTCAGGGGGCGGTGAAGCTTTCTTT
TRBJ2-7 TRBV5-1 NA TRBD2 CASSRPLAGDLDEQYF TGCGCCAGTAGCAGGCCACTAGCGGGAGATCTCGACGAGCAGTACTTC
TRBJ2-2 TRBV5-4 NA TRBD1 CASSLKDRGFGELFF TGTGCCAGCAGCTTAAAGGACAGGGGGTTCGGGGAGCTGTTTTTT
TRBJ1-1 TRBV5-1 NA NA CASSYPATGGNTEAFF TGCGCCAGCAGCTACCCCGCTACCGGGGGGAACACTGAAGCTTTCTTT
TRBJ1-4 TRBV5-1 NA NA CASSPFNNEKLFF TGCGCCAGCAGCCCGTTCAACAATGAAAAACTGTTTTTT
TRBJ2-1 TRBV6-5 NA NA CASSRGDDNEQFF TGTGCCAGCAGTCGCGGGGACGACAATGAGCAGTTCTTC
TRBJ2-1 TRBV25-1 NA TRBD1 CASVGQDPYNEQFF TGTGCCAGCGTGGGACAGGACCCATACAATGAGCAGTTCTTC
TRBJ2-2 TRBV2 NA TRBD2 CASRRLASTGELFF TGTGCCAGCAGGAGACTAGCGTCCACCGGGGAGCTGTTTTTT
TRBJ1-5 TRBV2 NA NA CASSEARAVLGGVYSNQPQHF TGTGCCAGCAGTGAAGCCAGAGCGGTCTTGGGGGGAGTATATAGCAATCAGCCCCAGCATTTT
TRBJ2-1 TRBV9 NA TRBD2 CASSVDLWLAGAHNEQFF TGTGCCAGCAGCGTAGATCTTTGGCTAGCGGGGGCGCACAATGAGCAGTTCTTC
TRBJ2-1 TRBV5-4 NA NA CASSGDSVNEQFF TGTGCCAGCAGCGGAGACAGTGTCAATGAGCAGTTCTTC
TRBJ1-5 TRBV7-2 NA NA CASSSRTQARRGQPQHF TGTGCCAGCAGCTCCCGTACCCAGGCCCGGCGCGGTCAGCCCCAGCATTTT
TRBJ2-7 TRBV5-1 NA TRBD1 CASSHGTGGPYEQYF TGCGCCAGCAGCCACGGGACAGGGGGCCCCTACGAGCAGTACTTC
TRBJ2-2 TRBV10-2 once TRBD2 CASRGLAGLPRVGELFF TGCGCCAGCCGGGGACTAGCGGGACTCCCGAGGGTCGGGGAGCTGTTTTTT
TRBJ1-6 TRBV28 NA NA CASSLPGHSYNSPLHF TGTGCCAGCAGTCTACCGGGACACAGCTATAATTCACCCCTCCACTTT
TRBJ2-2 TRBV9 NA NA CASSLQPGLNTGELFF TGTGCCAGCAGCCTCCAACCGGGACTTAACACCGGGGAGCTGTTTTTT
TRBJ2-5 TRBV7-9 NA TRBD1 CASSRQGVETQYF TGTGCCAGCAGCCGACAGGGTGTGGAGACCCAGTACTTC
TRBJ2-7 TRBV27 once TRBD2 CASSSLRAGAFGEQYF TGTGCCAGCAGTTCCCTTCGAGCGGGGGCCTTCGGGGAGCAGTACTTC
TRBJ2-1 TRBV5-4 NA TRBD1 CASSPGQGGLYNEQFF TGTGCCAGCAGCCCAGGACAGGGGGGCCTCTACAATGAGCAGTTCTTC
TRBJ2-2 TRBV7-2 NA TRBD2 CASSPRGGQYTGELFF TGTGCCAGCAGCCCCCGCGGGGGGCAATACACCGGGGAGCTGTTTTTT
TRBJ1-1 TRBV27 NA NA CASSLWRNTEAFF TGTGCCAGCAGTTTATGGAGGAACACTGAAGCTTTCTTT
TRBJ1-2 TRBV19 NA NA CASNRDTGGYTF TGTGCCAGTAACCGGGACACTGGTGGCTACACCTTC
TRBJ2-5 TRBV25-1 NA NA CASSEHLEETQYF TGTGCCAGCAGTGAACATTTGGAGGAGACCCAGTACTTC